The T cell receptor beta chain under discussion was sequenced for a study of T cell changes during pregnancy in multiple sclerosis. The J segment lost 5 bases and the V segment lost 2 bases, leaving 3 bases of the junction unmatched. Germline V gene data show CDR1 as SGHRS and CDR2 as YFSETQ. The CDR3 totals 15 residues. This clone came up once. Assay used: immunoSEQ multiplex PCR; TCRdb lists only in-frame clones, some missing. The sample has some 30,000 clones, approximately 91% seen once. Sequencing used CD8+ T cells from peripheral blood mononuclear cells, obtained before pregnancy. This chain links TRBV5-1 with TRBJ1-4; 10 nucleotides match TRBD1. The TCR was taken from a female donor with multiple sclerosis, enrolled in a pregnancy study. As DNA, the CDR3 is TGCGCCAGCAGCTTAAGGGGACAGGGGAATGAAAAACTGTTTTTT. It yields the protein CASSLRGQGNEKLFF.